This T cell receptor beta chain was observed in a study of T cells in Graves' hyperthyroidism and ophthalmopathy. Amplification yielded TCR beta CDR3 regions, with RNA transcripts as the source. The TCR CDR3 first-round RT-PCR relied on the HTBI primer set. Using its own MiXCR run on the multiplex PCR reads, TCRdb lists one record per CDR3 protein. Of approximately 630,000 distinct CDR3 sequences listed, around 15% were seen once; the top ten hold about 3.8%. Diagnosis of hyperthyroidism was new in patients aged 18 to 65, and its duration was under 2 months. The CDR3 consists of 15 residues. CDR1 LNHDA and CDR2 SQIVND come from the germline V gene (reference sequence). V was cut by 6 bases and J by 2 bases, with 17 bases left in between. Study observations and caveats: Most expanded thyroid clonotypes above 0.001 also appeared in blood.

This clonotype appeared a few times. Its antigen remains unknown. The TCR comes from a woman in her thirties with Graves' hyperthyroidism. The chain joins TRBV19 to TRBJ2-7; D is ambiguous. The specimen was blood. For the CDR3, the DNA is TGTGCCAGTAGCGGAAATACCTACAGCCCCTACGAGCAGTACTTC. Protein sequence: CASSGNTYSPYEQYF.